This T cell receptor (beta chain) was sequenced in a study of Ad26.COV2.S vaccination and SARS-CoV-2 variants. Turning to this clone: Its antigen is still unknown.

This table comes from immunoSEQ multiplex PCR, and its TCRdb copy is limited to in-frame clones, with some not included. The data contain just over 350,000 clones, roughly 94% of them singletons. The J segment lost 2 bases and the V segment lost 6 bases, leaving 0 bases of the junction unmatched. The CDR3 extends over 12 amino acids. Germline assignment: CDR1 SNHLY and CDR2 FYNNEI. Study outcomes and limitations: Researchers cautioned that TCR breadth and depth analyses may have underestimated total T cell responses.

This clonotype originated in a human donor who had recovered from COVID-19. This sample comprised peripheral blood, obtained after recovery from COVID-19. The chain carries TRBV2 and TRBJ2-7; 8 bases fit TRBD1. CDR3 sequence reads: CASRGQAYEQYF. The CDR3 bases are TGTGCCAGCAGGGGACAGGCCTACGAGCAGTACTTC.